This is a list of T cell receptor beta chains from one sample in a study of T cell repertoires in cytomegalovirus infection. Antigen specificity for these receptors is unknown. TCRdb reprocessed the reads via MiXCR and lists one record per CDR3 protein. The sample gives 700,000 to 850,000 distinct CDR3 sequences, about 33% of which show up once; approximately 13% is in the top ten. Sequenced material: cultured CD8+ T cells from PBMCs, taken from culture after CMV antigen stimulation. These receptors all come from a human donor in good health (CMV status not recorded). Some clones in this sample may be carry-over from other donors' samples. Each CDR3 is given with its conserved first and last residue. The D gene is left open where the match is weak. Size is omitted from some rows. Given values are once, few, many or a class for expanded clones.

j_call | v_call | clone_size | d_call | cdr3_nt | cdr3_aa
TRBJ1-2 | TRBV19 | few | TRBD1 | TGTGCCAGTAGTATATCGGGGACAGGTCTTGGCTACACCTTC | CASSISGTGLGYTF
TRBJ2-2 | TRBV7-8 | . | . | TGTGCCAGCAAACGACAGAACACCGGGGAGCTGTTTTTT | CASKRQNTGELFF
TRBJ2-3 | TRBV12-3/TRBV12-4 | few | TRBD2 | TGTGCCAGCAGTTTTGGACTAGCGGGGCCAGATACGCAGTATTTT | CASSFGLAGPDTQYF
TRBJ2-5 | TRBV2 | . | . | TGTGCCAGCATAGGTCCGGGGGGCCCGGAGACCCAGTACTTC | CASIGPGGPETQYF
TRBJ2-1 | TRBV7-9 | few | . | TGTGCCAGCAGCTCCGATATGGACAATGAGCAGTTCTTC | CASSSDMDNEQFF
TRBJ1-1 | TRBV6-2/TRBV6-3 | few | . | TGTGCCAGCACGGACAGCATCGGAGCTTTCTTT | CASTDSIGAFF
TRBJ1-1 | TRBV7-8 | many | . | TGTGCCAGCAGCTTATCTTACTTGGCGAACACTGAAGCTTTCTTT | CASSLSYLANTEAFF
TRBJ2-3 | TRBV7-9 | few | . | TGTGCCAGCAGCTACCTCGGGACTAGCACAGATACGCAGTATTTT | CASSYLGTSTDTQYF
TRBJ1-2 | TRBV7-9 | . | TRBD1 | TGTGCCAGCAGCGCGCGGGATCAGGGGGAGAACTATGGCTACACCTTC | CASSARDQGENYGYTF
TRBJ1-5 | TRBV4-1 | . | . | TGCGCCAGCAGCCAAGGGGCAGACAATCAGCCCCAGCATTTT | CASSQGADNQPQHF
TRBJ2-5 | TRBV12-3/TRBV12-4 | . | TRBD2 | TGTGCCAGCAGTTTAAATAGCGGGGGCCAAGAGACCCAGTACTTC | CASSLNSGGQETQYF
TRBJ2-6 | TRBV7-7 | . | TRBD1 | TGTGCTAGCAGCGGCCGGACAGGGGAGAACGGGGCCAACGTCCTGACTTTC | CASSGRTGENGANVLTF
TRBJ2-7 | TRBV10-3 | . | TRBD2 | TGTGCCACCCAACTCGGGACTAGCGGGGGGCCTATGACCTACGAGCAGTACTTC | CATQLGTSGGPMTYEQYF
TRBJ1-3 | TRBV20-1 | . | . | TGCAGTGCTAGAGATCTAAGGGCAGCTGGAAACACCATATATTTT | CSARDLRAAGNTIYF
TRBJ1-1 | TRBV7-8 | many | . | TGTGCCAGCAGCTTTTCAGGCTCCACTGAAGCTTTCTTT | CASSFSGSTEAFF
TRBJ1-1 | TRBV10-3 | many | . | TGTGCCATCAGTGAGTTTATGATAAGCCGGGACAACCCGAACACTGAAGCTTTCTTT | CAISEFMISRDNPNTEAFF
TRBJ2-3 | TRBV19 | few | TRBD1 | TGTGCCAGTAGTATAGGGGGGACAGGAGTGTTGACGCAGTATTTT | CASSIGGTGVLTQYF
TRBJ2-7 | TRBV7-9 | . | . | TGTGCCTGCAGCTTAATCGCGGCCATCCAGGGGGAGCAGTACTTC | CACSLIAAIQGEQYF
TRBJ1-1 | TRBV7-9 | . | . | TGTGCCAGCAGCTTAGGTATCACTGAGGGAGCTTTCTTT | CASSLGITEGAFF
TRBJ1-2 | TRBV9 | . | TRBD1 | TGTGCCAGCAGCCCTAGGGACAGTACCGTCTATGGCTACACCTTC | CASSPRDSTVYGYTF
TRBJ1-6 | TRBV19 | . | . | TGTGCCACCGCCCCGGGGAGGGGTGGTTCACCCCTCCACTTT | CATAPGRGGSPLHF
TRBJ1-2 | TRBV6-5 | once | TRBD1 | TGTGCCGGCAGCTACAAGACAGGGTTGGACTATGGCTACACCTTC | CAGSYKTGLDYGYTF
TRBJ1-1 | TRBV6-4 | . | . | TGTGCCAGCAGACCTACAGGGTGGGAGAACACTGAAGCTTTCTTT | CASRPTGWENTEAFF
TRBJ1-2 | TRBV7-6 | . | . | TGTGCCAGCAGCTTAAGGGTTGACAGCTATGGCTACACCTTC | CASSLRVDSYGYTF
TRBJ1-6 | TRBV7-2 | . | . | TGTGCCAGCAGCTCCGGATACGACAATTCACCCCTCCACTTT | CASSSGYDNSPLHF
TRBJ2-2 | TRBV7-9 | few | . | TGTGCCAGCAGCCGCCCTCTGCCCGGGGAGCTGTTTTTT | CASSRPLPGELFF
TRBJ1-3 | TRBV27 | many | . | TGTGCCAGCAGGGCGAAGGGACTGCTCTCTGGAAACACCATATATTTT | CASRAKGLLSGNTIYF
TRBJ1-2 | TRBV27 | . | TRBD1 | TGTGCCAGCAGTCTAGTAGGACAGGGGGCAGCTGGCTACACCTTC | CASSLVGQGAAGYTF
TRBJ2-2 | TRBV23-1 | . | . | TGCGCCCCCCACGGACCTCACCGGGGAGCTGTTTTT | CAPHGPHRGAVF
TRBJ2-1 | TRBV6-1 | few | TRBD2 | TGTGCCAGCAGTGGTCCCCCCATTCTAGCGGGGGGGCCGAGGTCCTACAATGAGCAGTTCTTC | CASSGPPILAGGPRSYNEQFF
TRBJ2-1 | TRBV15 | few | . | TGTGCCACCAGCCGCCAAGGAAGCAATGAGCAGTTCTTC | CATSRQGSNEQFF
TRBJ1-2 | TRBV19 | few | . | TGTGCCACCTGGGTCGGGCGCGATGGCTACACCTTC | CATWVGRDGYTF
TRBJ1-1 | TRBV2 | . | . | TGTGCCAGCAGTGAATATCAGGGGAGCACTGAAGCTTTCTTT | CASSEYQGSTEAFF
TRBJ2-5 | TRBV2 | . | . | TGTGCCAGCAAGAGGGCGGAGCAAGAGACCCAGTACTTC | CASKRAEQETQYF
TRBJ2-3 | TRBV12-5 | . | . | TGTGCTAGTGTTGACAGCACAGATACGCAGTATTTT | CASVDSTDTQYF
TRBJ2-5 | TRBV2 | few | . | TGTGCCAGCAGTGAAGGCCTGCAGGGGCAAGAGACCCAGTACTTC | CASSEGLQGQETQYF